This is a list of T cell receptor beta chains from one sample in a study of shared clonotypes between healthy human individuals. The assay was immunoSEQ multiplex PCR, and TCRdb's table has in-frame clones only and misses some. The table includes roughly 1,000,000 clones, about four fifths detected once. The specimen sequenced was memory CD4+ T cells from PBMCs. The source of these receptors is a man aged 18 to 30 in good health. Some clones in this sample may be carry-over from other donors' samples. CDR3s include the opening cysteine and the closing phenylalanine or tryptophan. D genes are given only for firm matches. The size entry is marked missing in some rows and otherwise reads once, few, many or a size class.

cdr3_length j_call v_call d_call clone_size cdr3_aa cdr3_nt
12 TRBJ2-5 TRBV5-6 NA once CASSSVGETQYF TGTGCCAGCAGCTCGGTGGGGGAGACCCAGTACTTC
18 TRBJ2-5 TRBV4-2 TRBD2 NA CASSLLAGLAGIQETQYF TGTGCCAGCAGCCTGCTAGCGGGACTAGCGGGGATACAAGAGACCCAGTACTTC
19 TRBJ2-1 TRBV27 TRBD2 NA CASSLSGLAGFTLNNEQFF TGTGCCAGCAGTTTATCGGGGCTAGCGGGATTCACACTAAACAATGAGCAGTTCTTC
15 TRBJ2-7 TRBV5-1 NA NA CASSLMGANSYEQYF TGCGCCAGCAGCTTGATGGGGGCCAACTCCTACGAGCAGTACTTC
14 TRBJ1-2 TRBV5-1 NA NA CASSPGMSNYGYTF TGCGCCAGCAGCCCAGGGATGTCTAACTATGGCTACACCTTC
13 TRBJ1-4 TRBV19 NA NA CASRRQYNEKLFF TGTGCCAGTAGACGACAGTACAATGAAAAACTGTTTTTT
13 TRBJ1-5 TRBV9 NA NA CASSPGLNQPQHF TGTGCCAGCAGCCCCGGACTGAATCAGCCCCAGCATTTT
13 TRBJ2-5 TRBV7-3 NA NA CASSLRGGGTQYF TGTGCCAGCAGCTTACGGGGAGGGGGGACCCAGTACTTC
12 TRBJ2-7 TRBV11-2 NA NA CASSFIGYEQYF TGTGCCAGCAGCTTTATCGGATACGAGCAGTACTTC
15 TRBJ1-5 TRBV7-2 NA few CASSLDGEFWQPQHF TGTGCCAGCAGCCTCGACGGGGAGTTTTGGCAGCCCCAGCATTTT
13 TRBJ1-1 TRBV7-9 NA NA CASSRGPDTEAFF TGTGCCAGCAGCAGGGGTCCGGACACTGAAGCTTTCTTT
13 TRBJ2-7 TRBV23-1 TRBD2 NA CASSQREGREQYF TGCGCCAGCAGTCAACGGGAGGGCCGCGAGCAGTACTTC
15 TRBJ2-2 TRBV5-5 NA NA CASSLLLGSTGELFF TGTGCCAGCAGCTTGTTGCTGGGTTCCACCGGGGAGCTGTTTTTT
12 TRBJ1-2 TRBV29-1 NA few CSVEKSGYGYTF TGCAGCGTTGAAAAATCCGGGTATGGCTACACCTTC
13 TRBJ2-7 TRBV29-1 NA NA CSVGSDLSYEQYF TGCAGCGTTGGGAGTGACCTATCCTACGAGCAGTACTTC